This T cell receptor beta chain was retrieved from a study of shared clonotypes between healthy human individuals. Looking at the study overall: Every donor yielded three CD4 naive, three CD4 memory, two CD8 naive and one CD8 memory plate. Study-level results: Memory subsets had estimated richness that was generally smaller than that of naive subsets.

Libraries were prepared by immunoSEQ multiplex PCR; TCRdb keeps only in-frame clonotypes and omits some of them. The sample has hundreds of thousands of clones; around 96% are singletons. CD45RO-negative cells were positively selected for CCR7, leaving out terminally differentiated effector memory CD45RA+ cells. Regarding this clone: Its antigen is undetermined.

Specimen: naive CD8+ T cells sorted from blood. This TCR derives from a woman aged 30 to 39 in good health.

Here the CDR3 reads CASSLPSGGLPPNEQFF. CDR3 in DNA: TGCGCCAGCAGCCTTCCCTCGGGGGGGCTCCCCCCTAATGAGCAGTTCTTC. The rearrangement links TRBV4-1 to TRBJ2-1, with 8 bases identical to TRBD2. CDR1 MGHRA and CDR2 YSYEKL come from the germline V gene. V was clipped by 4 bases and J by 7 bases; unmatched bases: 15. The CDR3 runs 17 residues.